Shown below are 11 T cell receptor beta chains from a single sample sequenced in a study of T cell responses to AZD1222 COVID-19 vaccine. Here immunoSEQ multiplex PCR was the method, and the copy in TCRdb shows in-frame clones only, minus some. Of about 140,000 clones listed, more than 85% are singletons. The sequencing used peripheral blood, collected on day 0 of AZD1222 vaccination. The receptors shown here come from an adult in good health.

The V and J genes are TRBV29-1 and TRBJ1-1; D unresolved. This CDR3 spans 12 amino acids. V was shortened by 0 bases and J by 7 bases, with 9 bases between the two germline ends. From germline, CDR1 is SQVTM and CDR2 ANQGSEA. CDR3 sequence reads: CSVEDQAVEAFF. The CDR3, as DNA: TGCAGCGTTGAAGATCAGGCCGTTGAAGCTTTCTTT.

The CDR3 DNA sequence: TGTGCCAGTGGGAGTTACTCTGGAAACACCATATATTTT. It translates to CASGSYSGNTIYF. The rearrangement links TRBV7-8 to TRBJ1-3; no clear D. Trimming left V 9 bases short and J 0 bases short, with 9 bases between. CDR3 size: 13 residues. Germline V gives CDR1 SGHVS, CDR2 FQNEAQ. The full variable domain, rest sourced from reference TRBV7-8 and TRBJ1-3, is GAGVSQSPRYKVAKRGQDVALRCDPISGHVSLFWYQQALGQGPEFLTYFQNEAQLDKSGLPSDRFFAERPEGSVSTLKIQRTQQEDSAVYLCASGSYSGNTIYFGEGSWLTVV.

The table lists this clone with a count of one. The CDR3 DNA is TGTGCCAGCAGGGTTGATGCCCCTAATGAAAAACTGTTTTTT. Translating it yields CASRVDAPNEKLFF. The chain couples TRBV28 to TRBJ1-4; no reliable D call. V lost 6 bases and J 3 bases, leaving 11 bases between the germline ends. Germline CDR1 and CDR2: MDHEN and SYDVKM. The CDR3 has 14 amino acids.

This rearrangement joins TRBV5-5 to TRBJ2-7; the match to TRBD2 covers 8 bases. J gave up 4 bases and V 3 bases, and 18 bases lay outside the gene matches. The length of the CDR3 is 18 residues. CDR1 and CDR2 (germline): SGHKS, YYEKEE (reference sequence). CDR3: CASSWPIGREAPKYEQYF. In DNA form, the CDR3 reads TGTGCCAGCAGCTGGCCGATCGGGCGGGAGGCCCCGAAGTACGAGCAGTACTTC.

The chain joins TRBV7-8 to TRBJ1-5; D gene uncertain. V lost 3 bases to trimming and J lost 5 bases, with 8 bases between them. This CDR3 comprises 13 residues. The germline CDR1 and CDR2 sequences are SGHVS and FQNEAQ. The CDR3 sequence is CASSFQDYQPQHF. The CDR3 DNA is TGTGCCAGCAGCTTCCAGGATTATCAGCCCCAGCATTTT.

The V call is TRBV5-1, the J call TRBJ2-4; 7 bases fit TRBD2. Looked up from germline, CDR1 is SGHRS and CDR2 is YFSETQ. V gave up 4 bases and J gave up 3 bases; unmatched junction bases: 7. This CDR3 contains 15 residues. In DNA form, the CDR3 reads TGCGCCAGCAGCCTGCCGGGCGGGGGCAAAAACATTCAGTACTTC. This encodes CASSLPGGGKNIQYF.

The chain couples TRBV4-1 to TRBJ2-5; 14 bases map to TRBD2. Germline loops: CDR1 MGHRA, CDR2 YSYEKL. The CDR3 covers 17 residues. The J segment lost 1 base and the V segment lost 5 bases, leaving 6 bases of the junction unmatched. CDR3 in amino acids: CASSKTGLAGAQETQYF. CDR3 bases: TGCGCCAGCAGCAAGACGGGACTAGCGGGGGCCCAAGAGACCCAGTACTTC.

J is TRBJ2-1 and V is TRBV5-4, with D unclear. The V gene lost 2 bases and the J gene lost 7 bases, with 10 bases spanning the gap. Germline V gene lookup returns CDR1 SGHNT and CDR2 YYREEE (reference sequence). The CDR3 length is 13 residues. The CDR3 spells CASSFKGGNEQFF. The DNA for the CDR3 is TGTGCCAGCAGCTTTAAGGGTGGGAATGAGCAGTTCTTC.

The chain's CDR3 is CASSLGQGFYEQFF. CDR3 in DNA: TGTGCCAGCAGCTTAGGACAGGGATTTTATGAGCAGTTCTTC. The chain has TRBV13 and TRBJ2-1; possibly TRBD1 for D (6 bases). With 0 bases removed from V and 8 bases from J, the gap between germline ends came to 11 bases. The CDR3 is 14 amino acids. Germline CDR1 and CDR2: PRHDT and FYEKMQ (reference sequence).

V is TRBV6-5 and J is TRBJ2-1; D may be TRBD2 (5 bases). Trimming removed 1 base from V and 9 bases from J, with 10 bases in between. CDR3 length equals 13 residues. The germline gives CDR1 MNHEY, CDR2 SVGAGI. Here the CDR3 reads CASSYLMGAEQFF. As DNA, the CDR3 is TGTGCCAGCAGTTACTTGATGGGAGCTGAGCAGTTCTTC.

The chain employs TRBV3-1 (or the pseudogene TRBV3-2) and TRBJ1-1; TRBD1 matches at 7 bases. In germline, CDR1 is LGHDT, CDR2 YNNKEL (reference sequence). This CDR3 has 14 amino acids. J gave up 0 bases and V 2 bases, and 0 bases lay outside the gene matches. The CDR3 DNA reads as TGTGCCAGCAGCCAACAGGGGGTGAACACTGAAGCTTTCTTT. Its translation: CASSQQGVNTEAFF.